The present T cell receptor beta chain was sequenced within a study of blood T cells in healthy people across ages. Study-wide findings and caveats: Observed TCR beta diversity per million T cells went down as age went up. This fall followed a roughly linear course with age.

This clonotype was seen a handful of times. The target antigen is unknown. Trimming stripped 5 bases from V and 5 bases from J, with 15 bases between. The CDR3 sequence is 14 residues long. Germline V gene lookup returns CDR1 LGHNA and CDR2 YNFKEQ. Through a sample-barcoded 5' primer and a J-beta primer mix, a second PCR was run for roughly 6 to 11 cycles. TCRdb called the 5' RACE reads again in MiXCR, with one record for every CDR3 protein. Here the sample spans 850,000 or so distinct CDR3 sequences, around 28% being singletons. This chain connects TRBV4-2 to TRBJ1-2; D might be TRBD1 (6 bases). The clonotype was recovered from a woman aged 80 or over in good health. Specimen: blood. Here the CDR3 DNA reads TGTGCCAGCAGCTCTGGGCCAGGGGAGTATGGCTACACCTTC. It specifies CASSSGPGEYGYTF.